Below, 13 T cell receptor beta chains from the same sample are listed, as sequenced in a study of T cell repertoires in cytomegalovirus infection. TCRdb passed the reads through MiXCR, listing each CDR3 protein once. Here the sample spans around 440,000 distinct CDR3 sequences, approximately 10% being singletons. Sequencing input: PBMCs. The source of these receptors is a human donor in good health (CMV status not recorded). Some clones in this sample may be carry-over from other donors' samples.

This clonotype was seen a few times. The CDR3 is CSARNQRVDTQYF. The CDR3 bases are TGCAGTGCTAGAAACCAGCGGGTGGATACGCAGTATTTT. The chain links TRBV20-1 to TRBJ2-3; D might be TRBD2 (6 bases). Germline V lookup: CDR1 DFQATT, CDR2 SNEGSKA (reference sequence). V lost 2 bases and J 6 bases, leaving 12 bases between the germline ends. This CDR3 has 13 amino acids.

This clonotype has only a few counts. The chain couples TRBV5-1 to TRBJ2-1, with D perhaps assigned TRBD1 or TRBD2 (6 bases each). The CDR3 loop spans 15 amino acids. Germline V lookup: CDR1 SGHRS, CDR2 YFSETQ. V was clipped by 0 bases and J by 9 bases, with 16 bases between them. CDR3 region: CASSLGSAQGGEQFF. Written as DNA, the CDR3 is TGCGCCAGCAGCTTGGGTTCGGCACAGGGAGGTGAGCAGTTCTTC.

The table lists this clonotype with many counts. The chain has TRBV11-2 and TRBJ2-5, with D hard to call. Trimming removed 0 bases from V and 4 bases from J, with 6 bases in between. Germline CDR1 is SGHAT and CDR2 is FQNNGV. The CDR3 extends over 13 amino acids. The CDR3 DNA sequence: TGTGCCAGCAGCTTAGAAGCACTAGAGACCCAGTACTTC. This encodes CASSLEALETQYF.

This clonotype was detected many times. The chain uses TRBV11-2 and TRBJ2-2; 9 bases agree with TRBD2. Per germline, CDR1 SGHAT and CDR2 FQNNGV. The CDR3 length is 20 residues. Trimming took 3 bases from V and 0 from J; bases not matched to a gene: 14. The DNA of the CDR3 is TGTGCCAGCAGCTTCGCTCTTGGAGCGGGAGGCGTTGCGAACACCGGGGAGCTGTTTTTT. Protein product: CASSFALGAGGVANTGELFF.

V usage is TRBV20-1 and J usage is TRBJ2-6, with D unclear. From germline, CDR1 is DFQATT and CDR2 SNEGSKA (reference sequence). This CDR3 region has 13 residues. Trimming cost V 8 bases and J 0 bases, with 8 bases left between them. CDR3 sequence: CSPVGSGANVLTF. The CDR3 region has the DNA TGCAGTCCCGTTGGCTCTGGGGCCAACGTCCTGACTTTC.

This clonotype was seen repeatedly, ten times or more. The gene calls are TRBV2 and TRBJ1-1; 9 bases map to TRBD1. The CDR3 is 15 amino acids. V was pared by 4 bases and J by 4 bases, with 7 bases of the junction left unmatched. Germline assignment: CDR1 SNHLY and CDR2 FYNNEI. CDR3: CASSAQGALVTEAFF. CDR3 coding DNA: TGTGCCAGCAGTGCACAGGGGGCGCTGGTCACTGAAGCTTTCTTT.

The sample holds many counts of this clonotype. The chain recombines TRBV19 with TRBJ1-2, with D unresolved. Germline V gene sequence: CDR1 LNHDA, CDR2 SQIVND (reference sequence). This CDR3 comprises 15 residues. Trimming stripped 5 bases from V and 4 bases from J, with 17 bases between. CDR3 sequence reads: CASSPDARGPYGYTF. Written as DNA, the CDR3 is TGTGCCAGTAGTCCAGACGCACGCGGGCCCTATGGCTACACCTTC.

V and J are TRBV6-6 and TRBJ1-4; no reliable D call. The CDR3 extends over 16 amino acids. Trimming removed 5 bases from V and 0 bases from J, with 13 bases in between. In germline, CDR1 is MNHNY, CDR2 SVGAGI (reference sequence). The CDR3 here is CASSPRPPPTNEKLFF. The CDR3 DNA sequence: TGTGCCAGCAGTCCCCGTCCCCCTCCAACTAATGAAAAACTGTTTTTT.

This clonotype was seen many times. This chain links TRBV9 with TRBJ2-1; the match to TRBD1 covers 7 bases. CDR1 and CDR2 (germline): SGDLS, YYNGEE. The trim removed 0 bases at V and 6 bases at J, leaving 9 bases unmatched. CDR3 length: 16 residues. CDR3 in DNA: TGTGCCAGCAGCGTAGCTTCGAGGGGGCCCCTCAATGAGCAGTTCTTC. Amino acid sequence: CASSVASRGPLNEQFF.

This clonotype was seen a few times. The V gene is TRBV19, the J gene TRBJ2-6; possible D gene TRBD1, 6 bases. CDR1 and CDR2 (germline): LNHDA, SQIVND (reference sequence). V was pared by 3 bases and J by 2 bases, with 14 bases between. The length of the CDR3 is 17 residues. As DNA, the CDR3 is TGTGCCAGTAGTATCTGGACAGTTGGTACTGGGGCCAACGTCCTGACTTTC. As protein: CASSIWTVGTGANVLTF.

In nucleotides, the CDR3 is TGTGCCACCAGCAGAGAAACAAACACCGGGGAGCTGTTTTTT. Amino acid sequence: CATSRETNTGELFF. V usage is TRBV15 and J usage is TRBJ2-2; no definite D call. The V end lost 0 bases, the J end lost 2 bases, and 4 bases lay between the germline ends. Germline CDR1 is LNHNV and CDR2 is YYDKDF (reference sequence). The CDR3 runs 14 residues.

This clonotype has a count of ten or more. The V gene is TRBV6-1, the J gene TRBJ2-7; 7 nucleotides agree with TRBD2. V lost 7 bases, J lost 1 base, and 4 bases stayed unmatched. Germline values: CDR1 MNHNS, CDR2 SASEGT. This CDR3 spans 13 amino acids. The CDR3 DNA reads as TGTGCCAGCAAGCGGGACCCGTCCTACGAGCAGTACTTC. It specifies CASKRDPSYEQYF.

This clonotype showed up many times. The chain joins TRBV14 to TRBJ1-2, with a possible D match to TRBD1 (5 bases). The CDR3 runs to 14 residues. Deletions cut 4 bases from V and 3 bases from J, with 12 bases between. Germline CDR1 is SGHDN and CDR2 is FVKESK. The CDR3 here is CASSRSTGYYGYTF. The CDR3 coding sequence is TGTGCCAGCAGCCGATCAACAGGATACTATGGCTACACCTTC.